This TCR beta chain was found in a study of blood T cell repertoires in COVID-19. On the study more broadly: Researchers got acute and convalescent COVID-19 samples from the United States, Italy and Spain. In each case, the material was cDNA or gDNA derived from T cells, B-cell-depleted T cells, or PBMCs.

With 7 bases clipped from V and 7 bases from J, the junction kept 3 bases outside the gene matches. The CDR3 is 13 amino acids. Germline V gene sequence: CDR1 MNHEY, CDR2 SVGAGI. Study processing details: Nucleated cell counts were estimated from reference gene primer amplification. The data were produced by immunoSEQ multiplex PCR, yet TCRdb's version contains in-frame clones alone and is incomplete. V, J and clone size are taken as reported in that table, and D and trimming were inferred from the DNA itself. The sample includes 250,000 to 300,000 clones, approximately 91% of them seen just once. The rearrangement links TRBV6-5 to TRBJ2-1; the match to TRBD2 covers 11 bases. The clonotype was recovered from a woman aged 30 to 39 with COVID-19, enrolled during active disease. The sample consisted of peripheral blood. The CDR3 here is CASTTSGINEQFF. In DNA form, the CDR3 reads TGTGCCAGCACGACTAGCGGGATAAATGAGCAGTTCTTC.